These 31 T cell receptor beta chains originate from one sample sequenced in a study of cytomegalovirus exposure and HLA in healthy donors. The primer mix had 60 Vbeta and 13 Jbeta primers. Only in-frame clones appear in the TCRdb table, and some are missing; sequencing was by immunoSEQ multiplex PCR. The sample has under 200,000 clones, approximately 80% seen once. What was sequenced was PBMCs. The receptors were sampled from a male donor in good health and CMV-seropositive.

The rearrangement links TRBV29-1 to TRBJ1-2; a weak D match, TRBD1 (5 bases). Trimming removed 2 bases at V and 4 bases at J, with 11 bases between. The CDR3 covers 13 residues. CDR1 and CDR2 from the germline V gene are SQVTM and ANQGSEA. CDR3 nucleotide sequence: TGCAGCGTTGAAACGGGGGAACCCTATGGCTACACCTTC. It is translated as CSVETGEPYGYTF.

The CDR3 nucleotides are TGTGCCTGGATTTCCCGGGTCATGAACACTGAAGCTTTCTTT. Amino acid sequence: CAWISRVMNTEAFF. V and J are TRBV30 and TRBJ1-1, with D uncertain. The CDR3 runs 14 residues. Germline CDR1 is GTSNPN and CDR2 is SVGIG (reference sequence). V was cut by 4 bases and J by 0 bases, with 12 bases left in between.

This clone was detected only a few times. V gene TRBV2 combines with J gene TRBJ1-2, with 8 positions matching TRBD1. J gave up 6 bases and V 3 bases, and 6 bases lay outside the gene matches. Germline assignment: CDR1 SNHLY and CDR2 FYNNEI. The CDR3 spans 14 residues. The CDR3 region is CASSETQGEDGYTF. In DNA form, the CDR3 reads TGTGCCAGCAGTGAGACACAGGGGGAGGATGGCTACACCTTC.

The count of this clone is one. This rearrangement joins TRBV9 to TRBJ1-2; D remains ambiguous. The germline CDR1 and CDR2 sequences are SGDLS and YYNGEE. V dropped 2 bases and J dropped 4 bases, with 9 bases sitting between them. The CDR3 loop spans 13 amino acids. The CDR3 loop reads CASSVDTGYGYTF. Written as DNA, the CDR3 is TGTGCCAGCAGCGTTGACACCGGCTATGGCTACACCTTC. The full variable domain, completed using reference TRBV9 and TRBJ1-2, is DSGVTQTPKHLITATGQRVTLRCSPRSGDLSVYWYQQSLDQGLQFLIQYYNGEERAKGNILERFSAQQFPDLHSELNLSSLELGDSALYFCASSVDTGYGYTFGSGTRLTVV.

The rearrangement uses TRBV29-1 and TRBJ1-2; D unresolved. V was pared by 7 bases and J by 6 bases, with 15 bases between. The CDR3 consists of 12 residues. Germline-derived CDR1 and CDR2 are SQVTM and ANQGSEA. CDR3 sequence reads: CSASRVMDGYTF. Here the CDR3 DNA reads TGCAGCGCGTCCCGAGTAATGGATGGCTACACCTTC.

The CDR3 DNA reads as TGTGCCAGCAGTGAAGGCGACAGGGCCTCGGGCTACACCTTC. This encodes CASSEGDRASGYTF. V usage is TRBV25-1 and J usage is TRBJ1-2; 7 bases fit TRBD1. Germline loops: CDR1 MGHDK, CDR2 SYGVNS. V gave up 2 bases and J gave up 8 bases; unmatched junction bases: 8. The CDR3 runs to 14 residues.

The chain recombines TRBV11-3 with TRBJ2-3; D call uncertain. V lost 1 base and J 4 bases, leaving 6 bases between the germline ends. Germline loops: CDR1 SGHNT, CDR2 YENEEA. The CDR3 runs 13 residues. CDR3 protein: CASSLALADTQYF. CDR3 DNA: TGTGCCAGCAGCTTAGCCCTCGCAGATACGCAGTATTTT.

The CDR3 nucleotides read TGCGCCAGCAGCTCTACAGGAGTTGGGACCCAGCATTTT. Protein product: CASSSTGVGTQHF. J is TRBJ1-5 and V is TRBV5-1; maybe TRBD1 (5 bases). CDR1 is SGHRS, CDR2 YFSETQ, per germline. The CDR3 length is 13 residues. V gave up 3 bases and J gave up 11 bases, with 15 bases separating them. The full variable domain, in which reference TRBV5-1 and TRBJ1-5 provide the parts outside the CDR3, is KAGVTQTPRYLIKTRGQQVTLSCSPISGHRSVSWYQQTPGQGLQFLFEYFSETQRNKGNFPGRFSGRQFSNSRSEMNVSTLELGDSALYLCASSSTGVGTQHFGDGTRLSIL.

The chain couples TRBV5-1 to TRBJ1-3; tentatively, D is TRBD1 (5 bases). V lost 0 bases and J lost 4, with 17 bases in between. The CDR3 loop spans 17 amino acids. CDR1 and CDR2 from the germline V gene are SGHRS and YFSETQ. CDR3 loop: CASSLAGGNPAGNTIYF. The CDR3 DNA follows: TGCGCCAGCAGCTTGGCCGGGGGAAACCCGGCGGGAAACACCATATATTTT.

The CDR3 DNA reads as TGTGCCAGCGGAACTTCAGGTTTCCTCTCCTACGAGCAGTACTTC. Translation gives CASGTSGFLSYEQYF. The chain recombines TRBV28 with TRBJ2-7; D is unclear. The CDR3 covers 15 residues. Germline values: CDR1 MDHEN, CDR2 SYDVKM. V was clipped by 8 bases and J by 0 bases, with 17 bases between them.

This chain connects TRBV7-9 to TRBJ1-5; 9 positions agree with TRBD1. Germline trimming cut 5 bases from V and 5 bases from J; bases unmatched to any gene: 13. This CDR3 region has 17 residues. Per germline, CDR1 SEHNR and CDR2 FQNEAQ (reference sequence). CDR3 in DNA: TGTGCCAGCAGCATTACCCGGGGACAGGGACGGGATCAGCCCCAGCATTTT. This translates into CASSITRGQGRDQPQHF.

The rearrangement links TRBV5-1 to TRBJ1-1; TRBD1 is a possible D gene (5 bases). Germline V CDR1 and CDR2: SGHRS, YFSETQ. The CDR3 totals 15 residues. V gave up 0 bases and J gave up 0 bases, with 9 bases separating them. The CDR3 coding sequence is TGCGCCAGCAGCTTGGGCGCCAGGGTGAACACTGAAGCTTTCTTT. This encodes CASSLGARVNTEAFF.

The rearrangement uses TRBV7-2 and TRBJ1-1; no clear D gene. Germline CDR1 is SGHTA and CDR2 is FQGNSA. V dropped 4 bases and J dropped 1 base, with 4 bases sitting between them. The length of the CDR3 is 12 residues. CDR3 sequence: CASSSQNTEAFF. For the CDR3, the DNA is TGTGCCAGCAGCTCCCAGAACACTGAAGCTTTCTTT.

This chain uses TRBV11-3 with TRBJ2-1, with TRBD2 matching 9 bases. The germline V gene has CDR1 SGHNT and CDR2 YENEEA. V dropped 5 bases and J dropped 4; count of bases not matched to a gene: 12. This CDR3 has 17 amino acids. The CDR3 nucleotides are TGTGCCAGCAGCCCCCGGGGGCGGGGGGGAAATTACAATGAGCAGTTCTTC. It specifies CASSPRGRGGNYNEQFF. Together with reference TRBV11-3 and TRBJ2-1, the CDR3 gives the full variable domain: EAGVVQSPRYKIIEKKQPVAFWCNPISGHNTLYWYLQNLGQGPELLIRYENEEAVDDSQLPKDRFSAERLKGVDSTLKIQPAELGDSAVYLCASSPRGRGGNYNEQFFGPGTRLTVL.

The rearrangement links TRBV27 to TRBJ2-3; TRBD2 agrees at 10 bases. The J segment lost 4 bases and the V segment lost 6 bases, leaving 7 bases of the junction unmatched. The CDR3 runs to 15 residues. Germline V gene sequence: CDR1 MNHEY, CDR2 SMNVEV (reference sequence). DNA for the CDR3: TGTGCCAGCAGGGGACTAGCGTTTTTTGCAGATACGCAGTATTTT. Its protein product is CASRGLAFFADTQYF.

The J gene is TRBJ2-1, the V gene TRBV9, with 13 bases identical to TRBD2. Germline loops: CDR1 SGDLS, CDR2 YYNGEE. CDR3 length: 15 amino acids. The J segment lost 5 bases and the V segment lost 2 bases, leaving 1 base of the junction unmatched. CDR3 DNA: TGTGCCAGCAGCGTCGGGACTAGCGGGAACAATGAGCAGTTCTTC. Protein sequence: CASSVGTSGNNEQFF.

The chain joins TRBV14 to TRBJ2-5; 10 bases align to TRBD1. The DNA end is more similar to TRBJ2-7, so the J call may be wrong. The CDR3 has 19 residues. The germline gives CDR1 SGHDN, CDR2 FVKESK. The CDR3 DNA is TGTGCCAGCAGCCAATGGTTCGGGACAGGGGAAGGACGTAGGTACGAGCAGTACTTC. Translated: CASSQWFGTGEGRRYEQYF.

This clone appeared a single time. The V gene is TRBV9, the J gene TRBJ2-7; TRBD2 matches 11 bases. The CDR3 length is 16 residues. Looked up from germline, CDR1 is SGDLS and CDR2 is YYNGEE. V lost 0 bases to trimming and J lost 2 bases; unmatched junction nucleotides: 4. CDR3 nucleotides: TGTGCCAGCAGCGTAGGCGGACTAGCGGGTACCTACGAGCAGTACTTC. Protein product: CASSVGGLAGTYEQYF.

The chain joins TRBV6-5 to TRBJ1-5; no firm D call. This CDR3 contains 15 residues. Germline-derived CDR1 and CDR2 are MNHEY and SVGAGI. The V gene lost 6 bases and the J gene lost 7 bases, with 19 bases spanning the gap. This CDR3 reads CASSHSGGNGQPQHF. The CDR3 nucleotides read TGTGCCAGCAGCCACTCGGGAGGGAACGGCCAGCCCCAGCATTTT.

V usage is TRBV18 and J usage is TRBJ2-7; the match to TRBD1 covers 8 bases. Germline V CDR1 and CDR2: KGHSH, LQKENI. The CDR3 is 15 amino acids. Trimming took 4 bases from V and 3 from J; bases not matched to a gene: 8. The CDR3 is CASSRSQGAIYEQYF. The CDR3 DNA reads TGTGCCAGCTCACGTTCTCAGGGGGCGATCTACGAGCAGTACTTC.

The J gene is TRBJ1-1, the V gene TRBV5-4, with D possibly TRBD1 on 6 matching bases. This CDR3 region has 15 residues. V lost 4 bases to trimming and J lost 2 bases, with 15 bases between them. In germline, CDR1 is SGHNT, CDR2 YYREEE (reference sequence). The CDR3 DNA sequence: TGTGCCAGCAGCCCCCCAACAGGGAGTAACACTGAAGCTTTCTTT. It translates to CASSPPTGSNTEAFF.

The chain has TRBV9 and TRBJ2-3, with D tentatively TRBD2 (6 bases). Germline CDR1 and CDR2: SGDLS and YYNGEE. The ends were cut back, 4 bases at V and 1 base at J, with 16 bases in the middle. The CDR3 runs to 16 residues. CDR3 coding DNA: TGTGCCAGCAGCCCTCACGGGGCTAGCGGCACAGATACGCAGTATTTT. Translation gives CASSPHGASGTDTQYF.

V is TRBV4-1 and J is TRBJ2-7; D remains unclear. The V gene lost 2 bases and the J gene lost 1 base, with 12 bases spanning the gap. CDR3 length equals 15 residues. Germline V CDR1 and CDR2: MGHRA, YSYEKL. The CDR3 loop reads CASSQRYIGSYEQYF. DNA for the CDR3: TGCGCCAGCAGCCAACGGTACATCGGGTCCTACGAGCAGTACTTC.

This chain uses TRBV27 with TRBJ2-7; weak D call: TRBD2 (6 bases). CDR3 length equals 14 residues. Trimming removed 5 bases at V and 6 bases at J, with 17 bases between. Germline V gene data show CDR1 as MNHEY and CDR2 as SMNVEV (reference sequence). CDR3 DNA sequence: TGTGCCAGCAGTCTTCGTCCGGGAGAGGGCGAGCAGTACTTC. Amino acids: CASSLRPGEGEQYF.

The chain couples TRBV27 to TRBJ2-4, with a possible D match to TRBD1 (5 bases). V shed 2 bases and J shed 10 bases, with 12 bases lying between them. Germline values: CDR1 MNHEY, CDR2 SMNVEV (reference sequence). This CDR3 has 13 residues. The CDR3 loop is CASSLEVGQIQYF. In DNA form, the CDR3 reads TGTGCCAGCAGTTTAGAGGTGGGGCAAATTCAGTACTTC.

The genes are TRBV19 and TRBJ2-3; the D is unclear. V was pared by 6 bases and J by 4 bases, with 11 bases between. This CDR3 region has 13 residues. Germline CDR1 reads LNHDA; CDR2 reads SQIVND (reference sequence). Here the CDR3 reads CASSKSLPDTQYF. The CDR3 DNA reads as TGTGCCAGTAGCAAGAGCCTCCCAGATACGCAGTATTTT.

The CDR3 protein is CATSPAGTATNEKLFF. CDR3 nucleotide sequence: TGTGCCACCAGCCCGGCGGGGACCGCAACTAATGAAAAACTGTTTTTT. The gene calls are TRBV15 and TRBJ1-4, with D possibly being TRBD1 (5 bases). This CDR3 region has 16 residues. V shed 5 bases and J shed 0 bases, with 13 bases lying between them. CDR1 is LNHNV and CDR2 is YYDKDF in the germline V gene (reference sequence). The full variable domain, with the rest looked up from reference TRBV15 and TRBJ1-4, is DAMVIQNPRYQVTQFGKPVTLSCSQTLNHNVMYWYQQKSSQAPKLLFHYYDKDFNNEADTPDNFQSRRPNTSFCFLDIRSPGLGDTAMYLCATSPAGTATNEKLFFGSGTQLSVL.

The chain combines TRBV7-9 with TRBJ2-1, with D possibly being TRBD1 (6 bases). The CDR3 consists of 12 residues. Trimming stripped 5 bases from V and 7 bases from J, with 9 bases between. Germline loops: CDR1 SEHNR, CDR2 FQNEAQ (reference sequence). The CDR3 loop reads CASSMRGNEQFF. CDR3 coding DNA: TGTGCCAGCAGCATGAGGGGGAATGAGCAGTTCTTC.

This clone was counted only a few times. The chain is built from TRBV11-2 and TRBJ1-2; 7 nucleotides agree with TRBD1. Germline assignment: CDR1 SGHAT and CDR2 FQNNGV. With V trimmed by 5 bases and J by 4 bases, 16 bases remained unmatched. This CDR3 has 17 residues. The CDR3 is CASSPLPSGQYLYGYTF. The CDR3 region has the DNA TGTGCCAGCAGCCCCCTACCCTCGGGACAGTATCTCTATGGCTACACCTTC.

The CDR3 loop reads CASSRTGDNYGYTF. The CDR3, as DNA: TGCGCCAGCAGCCGAACAGGGGATAACTATGGCTACACCTTC. This chain links TRBV4-3 with TRBJ1-2; 7 nucleotides agree with TRBD1. The length of the CDR3 is 14 residues. CDR1 and CDR2 from the germline V gene are LGHNA and YSLEER. The trim removed 4 bases at V and 1 base at J, leaving 3 bases unmatched.

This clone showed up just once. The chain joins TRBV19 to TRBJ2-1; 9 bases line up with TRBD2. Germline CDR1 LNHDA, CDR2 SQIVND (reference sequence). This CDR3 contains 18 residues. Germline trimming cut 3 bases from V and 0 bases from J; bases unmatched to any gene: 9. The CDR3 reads CASSMTSGVLSSYNEQFF. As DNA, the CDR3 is TGTGCCAGTAGTATGACTAGCGGAGTGTTAAGCTCCTACAATGAGCAGTTCTTC.